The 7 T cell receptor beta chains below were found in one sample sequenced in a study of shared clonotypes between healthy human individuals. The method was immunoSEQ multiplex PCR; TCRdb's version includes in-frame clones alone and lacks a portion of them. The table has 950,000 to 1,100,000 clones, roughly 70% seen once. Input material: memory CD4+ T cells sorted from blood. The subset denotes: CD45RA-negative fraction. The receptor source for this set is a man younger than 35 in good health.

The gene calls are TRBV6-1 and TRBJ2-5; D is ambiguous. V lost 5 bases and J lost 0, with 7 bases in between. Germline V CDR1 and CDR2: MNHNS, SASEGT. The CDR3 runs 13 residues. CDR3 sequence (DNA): TGTGCCAGCAGTCACCCGTACCAAGAGACCCAGTACTTC. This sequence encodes CASSHPYQETQYF.

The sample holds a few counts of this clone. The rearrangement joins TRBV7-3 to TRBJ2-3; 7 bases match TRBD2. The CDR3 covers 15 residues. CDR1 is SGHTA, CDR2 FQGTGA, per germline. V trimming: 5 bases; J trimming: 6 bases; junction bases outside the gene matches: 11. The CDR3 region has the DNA TGTGCCAGCAGCCCTAGCGGATTCGGGTATGATACGCAGTATTTT. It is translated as CASSPSGFGYDTQYF.

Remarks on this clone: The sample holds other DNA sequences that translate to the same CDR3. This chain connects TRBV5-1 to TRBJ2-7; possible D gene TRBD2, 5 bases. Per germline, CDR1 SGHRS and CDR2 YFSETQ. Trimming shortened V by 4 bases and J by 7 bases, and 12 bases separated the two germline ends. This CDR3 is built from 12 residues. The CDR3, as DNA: TGCGCCAGCAGCCGTACGGGGAATGAGCAGTACTTC. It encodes CASSRTGNEQYF.

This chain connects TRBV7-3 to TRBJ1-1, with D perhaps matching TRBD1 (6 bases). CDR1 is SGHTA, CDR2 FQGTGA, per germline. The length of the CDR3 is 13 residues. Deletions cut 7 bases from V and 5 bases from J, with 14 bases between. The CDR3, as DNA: TGTGCCAGCACCTCACAGGGATTAACTGAAGCTTTCTTT. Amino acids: CASTSQGLTEAFF.

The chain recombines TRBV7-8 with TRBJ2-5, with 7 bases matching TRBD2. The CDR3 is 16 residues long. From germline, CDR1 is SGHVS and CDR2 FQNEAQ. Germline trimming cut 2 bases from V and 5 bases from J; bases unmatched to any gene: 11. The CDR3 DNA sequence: TGTGCCAGCAGCTTAAGAACGGGGGGACCGGGGGAGACCCAGTACTTC. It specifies CASSLRTGGPGETQYF.

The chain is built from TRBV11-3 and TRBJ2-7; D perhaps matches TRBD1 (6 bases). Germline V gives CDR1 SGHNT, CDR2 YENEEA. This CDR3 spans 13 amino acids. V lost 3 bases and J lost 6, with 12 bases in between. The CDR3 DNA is TGTGCCAGCAGCTTGACAGGACCCGGCGAGCAGTACTTC. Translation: CASSLTGPGEQYF.

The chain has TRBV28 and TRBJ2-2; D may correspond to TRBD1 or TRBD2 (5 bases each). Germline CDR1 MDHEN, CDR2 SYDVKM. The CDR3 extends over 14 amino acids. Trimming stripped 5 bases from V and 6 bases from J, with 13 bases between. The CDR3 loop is CASSPHTGPGELFF. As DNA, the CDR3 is TGTGCCAGCAGTCCCCACACGGGGCCCGGGGAGCTGTTTTTT.